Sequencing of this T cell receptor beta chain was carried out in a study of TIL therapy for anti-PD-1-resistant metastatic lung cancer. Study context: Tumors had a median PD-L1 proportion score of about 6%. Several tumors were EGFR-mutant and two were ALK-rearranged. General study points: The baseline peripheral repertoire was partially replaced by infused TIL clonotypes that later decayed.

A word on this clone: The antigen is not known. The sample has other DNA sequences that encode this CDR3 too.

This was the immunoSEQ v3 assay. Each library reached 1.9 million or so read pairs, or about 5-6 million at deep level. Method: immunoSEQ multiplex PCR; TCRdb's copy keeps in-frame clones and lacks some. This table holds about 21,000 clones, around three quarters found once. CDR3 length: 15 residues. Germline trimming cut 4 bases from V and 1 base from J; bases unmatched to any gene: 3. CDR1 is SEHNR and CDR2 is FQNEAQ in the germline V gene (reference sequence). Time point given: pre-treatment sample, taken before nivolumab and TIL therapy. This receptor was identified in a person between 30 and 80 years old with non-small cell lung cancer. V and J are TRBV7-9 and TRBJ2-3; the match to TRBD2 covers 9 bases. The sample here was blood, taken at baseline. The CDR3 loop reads CASSSSSGGTDTQYF. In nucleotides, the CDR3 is TGTGCCAGCAGCTCGTCTAGCGGGGGCACAGATACGCAGTATTTT.